This is a list of T cell receptor beta chains from one sample in a study of T cells in localized non-small cell lung cancer. TCRdb keeps only in-frame clones here, not all; method: immunoSEQ multiplex PCR. The repertoire holds about 23,000 clones, with approximately 91% as singletons. The source was peripheral blood, collected before any cancer treatment. These receptors originate from a male donor aged 60 or over with stage I lung adenocarcinoma. Each CDR3 is given with its conserved first and last residue. D genes are given only for firm matches. Size is stated for part of the rows, as once, few or many counts, or as a class when the clone is expanded.

d_gene,len,v_gene,j_gene,abundance,CDR3aa,CDR3nt
TRBD1,13,TRBV29-1,TRBJ1-1,.,CSTSQGANTEAFF,TGCAGCACTTCTCAGGGGGCGAACACTGAAGCTTTCTTT
.,13,TRBV19,TRBJ1-1,.,CASKRGAAAEAFF,TGTGCCAGTAAGAGGGGGGCCGCAGCCGAAGCTTTCTTT
TRBD2,16,TRBV10-3,TRBJ2-5,.,CAISESSTSGGETQYF,TGTGCCATCAGTGAGTCAAGTACTAGCGGGGGCGAGACCCAGTACTTC
TRBD2,15,TRBV6-6,TRBJ2-3,once,CASSPSGRLTDTQYF,TGTGCCAGCAGTCCTAGCGGGAGGCTCACAGATACGCAGTATTTT
.,17,TRBV4-3,TRBJ1-1,.,CASSRNPEGGHGTEAFF,TGCGCCAGCAGCCGCAACCCGGAGGGGGGGCACGGCACTGAAGCTTTCTTT
.,13,TRBV5-1,TRBJ1-1,once,CASSPRDPSGAFF,TGCGCCAGCAGCCCTCGGGACCCCTCTGGGGCTTTCTTT
TRBD2,15,TRBV7-2,TRBJ2-5,.,CASSLVTSGGKTQYF,TGTGCCAGCAGCTTAGTAACTAGCGGGGGGAAGACCCAGTACTTC
TRBD1,13,TRBV10-1,TRBJ1-5,large,CASRTGGNQPQHF,TGCGCCAGCAGGACAGGGGGCAATCAGCCCCAGCATTTT
TRBD1,16,TRBV30,TRBJ2-3,.,CAWSEGQATSTDTQYF,TGTGCCTGGAGTGAAGGACAGGCTACTAGCACAGATACGCAGTATTTT
TRBD2,16,TRBV27,TRBJ2-1,.,CASRRPGTSTYNEQFF,TGTGCCAGCAGAAGGCCCGGGACTAGCACCTACAATGAGCAGTTCTTC
.,13,TRBV6-1,TRBJ1-5,once,CASSPDWVRPQHF,TGTGCCAGCAGCCCCGACTGGGTCCGGCCCCAGCATTTT